This section outlines one T cell receptor beta chain sequence together with its context. The whole isolated RNA underwent reverse transcription, so sequencing captured expressed TCRB transcripts. The data were produced by immunoSEQ multiplex PCR, yet TCRdb's version contains in-frame clones alone and is incomplete. The table records just over 600,000 clones, around 16% of them present only once. Markers CD45RO/CCR7/CD25/CD127/CD95/CD27 served to sort CD4+ naive, central memory, regulatory and stem cell-like memory cells. The data were obtained in a study of beta chain features in type 1 diabetes. Across the study: The study examined about 100,000,000 sorted cells across all samples.

CDR3 length: 15 residues. Per the germline V gene, CDR1 is SGHTA and CDR2 is FQGNSA. Deletions cut 3 bases from V and 4 bases from J, with 13 bases between. The sample consisted of naive CD4+ T cells from blood. The receptor was derived from a man younger than 35 in good health. The rearrangement links TRBV7-2 to TRBJ2-1; TRBD1 is a possible D gene (6 bases). CDR3 bases: TGTGCCAGCAGCTTCCCCCCAACAGGGTACAATGAGCAGTTCTTC. Protein: CASSFPPTGYNEQFF.